This passage covers 9 T cell receptor beta chains from one sample sequenced in a study of blood T cell repertoires in COVID-19. Profiled with immunoSEQ multiplex PCR; TCRdb holds only in-frame clones, not every one. The data contain hundreds of thousands of clones, 80% to 90% of them seen just once; the ten biggest clones take up under 5%. The source material was PBMCs or T cells enriched from blood (not recorded which). All receptors derive from a man aged 25-40 years with acute COVID-19.

The CDR3 region is CASSQEGGWDTEAFF. The CDR3 DNA sequence: TGTGCCAGCAGCCAAGAAGGGGGTTGGGACACTGAAGCTTTCTTT. The rearrangement links TRBV3-1 (or the pseudogene TRBV3-2) to TRBJ1-1; the D gene is possibly TRBD1 (6 bases). The CDR3 has 15 amino acids. Per germline, CDR1 LGHDT and CDR2 YNNKEL (reference sequence). V was trimmed by 0 bases and J by 3 bases, leaving 11 bases between them.

The rearrangement joins TRBV28 to TRBJ1-1, with 7 positions matching TRBD1. Trimming took 3 bases from V and 7 from J; bases not matched to a gene: 11. Germline values: CDR1 MDHEN, CDR2 SYDVKM. The CDR3 runs 15 residues. CDR3 DNA: TGTGCCAGCAGTTTGGGCGGACAGGTTAGGGTTGAAGCTTTCTTT. Protein sequence: CASSLGGQVRVEAFF. Complete variable domain (other parts from reference TRBV28 and TRBJ1-1): DVKVTQSSRYLVKRTGEKVFLECVQDMDHENMFWYRQDPGLGLRLIYFSYDVKMKEKGDIPEGYSVSREKKERFSLILESASTNQTSMYLCASSLGGQVRVEAFFGQGTRLTVV.

J is TRBJ1-1 and V is TRBV19; D not resolved. CDR1 and CDR2 (germline): LNHDA, SQIVND (reference sequence). V was clipped by 3 bases and J by 4 bases, with 15 bases between them. This CDR3 is built from 15 residues. CDR3 amino acids: CASSISGGRGTEAFF. DNA of the CDR3: TGTGCCAGTAGTATTTCGGGTGGCCGCGGCACTGAAGCTTTCTTT.

The chain recombines TRBV7-2 with TRBJ2-3; no firm D call. Germline V gene data show CDR1 as SGHTA and CDR2 as FQGNSA. Trimming left V 1 base short and J 2 bases short, with 13 bases between. The CDR3 loop spans 16 amino acids. Here the CDR3 reads CASSLGVGVNTDTQYF. CDR3 DNA sequence: TGTGCCAGCAGCTTAGGCGTGGGCGTAAACACAGATACGCAGTATTTT.

The gene calls are TRBV19 and TRBJ2-1; TRBD1 matches 7 bases. Germline V gene data show CDR1 as LNHDA and CDR2 as SQIVND (reference sequence). This CDR3 has 13 residues. V shed 7 bases and J 8 bases; nucleotides not matched to a gene: 8. CDR3 protein: CASTIGGRDEQFF. The CDR3 DNA is TGTGCCAGTACGATAGGGGGCCGCGATGAGCAGTTCTTC. Combining the CDR3 with reference TRBV19 and TRBJ2-1 gives the whole variable domain DGGITQSPKYLFRKEGQNVTLSCEQNLNHDAMYWYRQDPGQGLRLIYYSQIVNDFQKGDIAEGYSVSREKKESFPLTVTSAQKNPTAFYLCASTIGGRDEQFFGPGTRLTVL.

The rearrangement links TRBV18 to TRBJ2-1, with a weak D call TRBD1 (6 bases). The germline V gene encodes CDR1 KGHSH and CDR2 LQKENI. V lost 5 bases and J lost 6, with 20 bases in between. The CDR3 is made up of 16 amino acids. CDR3 in DNA: TGTGCCAGCTCAGCCCAGGGGCCCCTTCCCTCCAATGAGCAGTTCTTC. Amino acids: CASSAQGPLPSNEQFF. The full variable domain, rest sourced from reference TRBV18 and TRBJ2-1, is NAGVMQNPRHLVRRRGQEARLRCSPMKGHSHVYWYRQLPEEGLKFMVYLQKENIIDESGMPKERFSAEFPKEGPSILRIQQVVRGDSAAYFCASSAQGPLPSNEQFFGPGTRLTVL.

The chain uses TRBV6-5 and TRBJ1-4; 7 nucleotides agree with TRBD1. Germline V CDR1 and CDR2: MNHEY, SVGAGI. The ends lost 3 bases at V and 4 bases at J; junction bases unmatched: 2. The CDR3 has 14 amino acids. The CDR3 reads CASSYGTVNEKLFF. In nucleotides, the CDR3 is TGTGCCAGCAGTTATGGGACAGTTAATGAAAAACTGTTTTTT.

The CDR3, as DNA: TGTGCCAGCAGCCAAGGTGGGGCAGGGATAAGCAATGAAAAACTGTTTTTT. Its protein is CASSQGGAGISNEKLFF. This rearrangement joins TRBV3-1 (or the pseudogene TRBV3-2) to TRBJ1-4; D may be TRBD1 (5 bases). This CDR3 spans 17 amino acids. Trimming removed 1 base from V and 5 bases from J, with 17 bases in between. Germline assignment: CDR1 LGHDT and CDR2 YNNKEL (reference sequence).

The rearrangement joins TRBV11-1 to TRBJ1-2, with D perhaps TRBD1 (6 bases). V was trimmed by 6 bases and J by 3 bases, leaving 17 bases between them. This CDR3 is built from 15 residues. Germline V gene lookup returns CDR1 SGHAT and CDR2 FQDESV (reference sequence). The CDR3 protein is CASSRQTGPDYGYTF. The CDR3 DNA reads as TGTGCCAGCAGTCGACAAACAGGGCCGGACTATGGCTACACCTTC.